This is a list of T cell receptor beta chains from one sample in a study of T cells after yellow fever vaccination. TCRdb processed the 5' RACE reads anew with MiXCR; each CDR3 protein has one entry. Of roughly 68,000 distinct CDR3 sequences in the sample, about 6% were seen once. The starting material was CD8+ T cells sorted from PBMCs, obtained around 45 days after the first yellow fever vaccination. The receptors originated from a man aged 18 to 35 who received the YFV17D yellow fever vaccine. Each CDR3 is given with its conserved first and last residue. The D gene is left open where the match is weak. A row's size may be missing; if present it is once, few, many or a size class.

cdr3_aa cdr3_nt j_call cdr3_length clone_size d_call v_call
CASSQDLLREDTQYF TGCGCCAGCAGCCAAGATCTCTTGCGGGAAGATACGCAGTATTTT TRBJ2-3 15 few NA TRBV4-3
CASSQDWLPGKLGYTF TGCGCCAGCAGCCAAGATTGGTTGCCGGGGAAGCTTGGCTACACCTTC TRBJ1-2 16 few NA TRBV4-1
CASGEAPETQYF TGTGCCAGCGGGGAGGCCCCCGAGACCCAGTACTTC TRBJ2-5 12 NA NA TRBV25-1
CASSYPASGFDGYTF TGTGCCAGCAGTTACCCGGCGTCGGGGTTTGATGGCTACACCTTC TRBJ1-2 15 many NA TRBV6-5
CASSAQKPGELFF TGTGCCAGCAGCGCACAGAAGCCCGGGGAGCTGTTTTTT TRBJ2-2 13 many NA TRBV5-4
CASSHPGQGSDYNEQFF TGTGCCAGCAGCCACCCGGGACAGGGCTCGGATTACAATGAGCAGTTCTTC TRBJ2-1 17 many TRBD1 TRBV5-4
CSARPGGNTEAFF TGCAGTGCTAGACCAGGGGGCAACACTGAAGCTTTCTTT TRBJ1-1 13 few TRBD1 TRBV20-1
CASSLPRTHTSYNEQFF TGTGCCAGCAGCTTACCCAGGACTCACACCTCCTACAATGAGCAGTTCTTC TRBJ2-1 17 many NA TRBV7-8
CASSRGGQFDEQFF TGTGCTAGCAGTCGGGGGGGTCAGTTTGATGAGCAGTTCTTC TRBJ2-1 14 many TRBD2 TRBV7-7
CAWSVIIGAGELFF TGTGCCTGGAGTGTAATAATTGGGGCCGGGGAGCTGTTTTTT TRBJ2-2 14 many NA TRBV30
CASSLALGTKGTEAFF TGCGCCAGCAGCTTGGCTCTCGGAACGAAGGGGACTGAAGCTTTCTTT TRBJ1-1 16 NA NA TRBV5-1
CASSNSRAEQETQYF TGTGCCAGCAGTAACTCGCGCGCCGAACAAGAGACCCAGTACTTC TRBJ2-5 15 few NA TRBV2
CASSLRPGLVPRTQYF TGTGCCAGCAGTTTAAGACCGGGACTAGTCCCCAGGACCCAGTACTTC TRBJ2-5 16 many TRBD2 TRBV5-6
CASRPRGSNQPQHF TGTGCCAGTAGACCCAGGGGTAGCAATCAGCCCCAGCATTTT TRBJ1-5 14 NA NA TRBV19
CASSPDSLGEALF TGTGCCAGCAGCCCGGACAGCCTCGGGGAAGCTTTGTTT TRBJ1-1 13 NA NA TRBV6-1
CASSRPHSEAFF TGTGCCAGCAGCCGACCGCACAGTGAAGCTTTCTTT TRBJ1-1 12 many NA TRBV6-2/TRBV6-3
CASSQRGVANTGELFF TGTGCCAGCAGCCAACGGGGAGTCGCGAACACCGGGGAGCTGTTTTTT TRBJ2-2 16 many NA TRBV4-2
CASSPTGTGYEKLFF TGCGCCAGCAGCCCCACCGGGACAGGGTATGAAAAACTGTTTTTT TRBJ1-4 15 many TRBD1 TRBV4-3
CSASLAGTTDTQYF TGCAGTGCTAGCCTAGCGGGGACCACAGATACGCAGTATTTT TRBJ2-3 14 many TRBD2 TRBV20-1
CASSQLSPTSGGYNEQFF TGTGCCAGCAGCCAATTAAGCCCGACTAGCGGGGGATACAATGAGCAGTTCTTC TRBJ2-1 18 few TRBD2 TRBV11-1
CSAREGTGAFF TGCAGTGCTAGAGAGGGGACAGGAGCTTTCTTT TRBJ1-1 11 few TRBD1 TRBV20-1
CASSTTGYPDTQYF TGTGCCAGTAGTACTACAGGTTACCCAGATACGCAGTATTTT TRBJ2-3 14 few NA TRBV19
CASRHPPSGANVLTF TGTGCCAGCAGACACCCCCCCTCTGGGGCCAACGTCCTGACTTTC TRBJ2-6 15 NA NA TRBV7-9
CASSEGWEANGYTF TGTGCCAGCAGTGAGGGTTGGGAAGCGAATGGCTACACCTTC TRBJ1-2 14 few NA TRBV6-1
CASASDPSSYNEQFF TGTGCCAGCGCCTCTGACCCGTCCTCCTACAATGAGCAGTTCTTC TRBJ2-1 15 many NA TRBV11-2
CASSFRSQPQHF TGTGCCAGCAGTTTCCGGAGTCAGCCCCAGCATTTT TRBJ1-5 12 many NA TRBV12-3/TRBV12-4
CSVALGMKVSGANVLTF TGCAGCGTTGCTTTAGGAATGAAGGTCTCTGGGGCCAACGTCCTGACTTTC TRBJ2-6 17 many NA TRBV29-1
CASIWGARTLSRPQHF TGTGCCAGCATCTGGGGGGCTCGTACCCTCTCGAGGCCCCAGCATTTT TRBJ1-5 16 NA NA TRBV7-6
CASSSMDGGAEKLFF TGTGCCAGCAGCTCAATGGACGGAGGTGCGGAAAAACTGTTTTTT TRBJ1-4 15 many NA TRBV9
CASSLRPLGNGDYEQYF TGCGCCAGCAGCTTGAGGCCACTCGGGAATGGGGACTACGAGCAGTACTTC TRBJ2-7 17 NA NA TRBV5-1
CATSNQDRRKDIQYF TGTGCCACCAGCAACCAAGACAGGAGGAAGGACATTCAGTACTTC TRBJ2-4 15 many NA TRBV15
CASGWTVEAFF TGTGCCAGCGGATGGACAGTTGAAGCTTTCTTT TRBJ1-1 11 many NA TRBV7-9
CSARDWGRSSYNEQFF TGCAGTGCTAGAGATTGGGGTCGTAGCTCCTACAATGAGCAGTTCTTC TRBJ2-1 16 NA NA TRBV20-1
CASSQGPPAGSTDTQYF TGCGCCAGCAGCCAAGGCCCCCCAGCGGGGTCCACAGATACGCAGTATTTT TRBJ2-3 17 many TRBD2 TRBV4-1
CASSHTLGEETQYF TGTGCCAGCAGCCATACTCTCGGTGAAGAGACCCAGTACTTC TRBJ2-5 14 many NA TRBV14
CASRPLGLGHSLNIQYF TGTGCCAGCAGACCCCTAGGACTTGGACACTCGTTAAACATTCAGTACTTC TRBJ2-4 17 few NA TRBV6-2/TRBV6-3
CASSPGHIQETQYF TGTGCCAGCAGCCCGGGACACATCCAAGAGACCCAGTACTTC TRBJ2-5 14 few NA TRBV7-2
CASSPGTSETGELFF TGTGCCAGCAGCCCGGGGACTAGCGAGACCGGGGAGCTGTTTTTT TRBJ2-2 15 many TRBD2 TRBV5-5
CASSHRTGLNTEAFF TGTGCCAGCAGCCACCGGACAGGGCTGAACACTGAAGCTTTCTTT TRBJ1-1 15 many TRBD1 TRBV14
CATSSDRPNSPLHF TGTGCCACCAGCAGTGACAGACCAAATTCACCCCTCCACTTT TRBJ1-6 14 many NA TRBV24-1
CSAAARGRDTQYF TGCAGTGCCGCGGCCCGGGGTCGAGATACGCAGTATTTT TRBJ2-3 13 few NA TRBV20-1